This TCR beta chain was documented in a study of breast tumors, draining lymph nodes, adjacent tissues. V lost 8 bases to trimming and J lost 6 bases; unmatched junction nucleotides: 6. Germline V gives CDR1 LNHDA, CDR2 SQIVND (reference sequence). This CDR3 contains 13 residues. Study-wide findings and caveats: Most tumor T cells seemingly derive from lymph node, then expand in tumor. Tumor and nontumor repertoires were significantly more similar in luminal-like than in basal-like breast cancer. That most tumor T cells come from lymph nodes remained unproven. Tumors had less TCR diversity than lymph nodes, more than nontumor tissue.

On this clonotype: Antigen unknown.

Samples came from axillary lymph nodes draining the breast cancer. MiXCR, applied by TCRdb to the multiplex PCR reads, yields one record per CDR3 protein. Among around 100,000 distinct CDR3 sequences listed, less than 25% were seen once. The rearrangement uses TRBV19 and TRBJ1-5, with 8 bases lining up with TRBD1. The sample comprised axillary lymph node tissue. The receptor's source is a female donor with breast cancer. Some clones in this sample may be carry-over from other donors' samples. CDR3 sequence (DNA): TGTGCCAGTCAGGACAGGGAGGGTCAGCCCCAGCATTTT. It translates to CASQDREGQPQHF.